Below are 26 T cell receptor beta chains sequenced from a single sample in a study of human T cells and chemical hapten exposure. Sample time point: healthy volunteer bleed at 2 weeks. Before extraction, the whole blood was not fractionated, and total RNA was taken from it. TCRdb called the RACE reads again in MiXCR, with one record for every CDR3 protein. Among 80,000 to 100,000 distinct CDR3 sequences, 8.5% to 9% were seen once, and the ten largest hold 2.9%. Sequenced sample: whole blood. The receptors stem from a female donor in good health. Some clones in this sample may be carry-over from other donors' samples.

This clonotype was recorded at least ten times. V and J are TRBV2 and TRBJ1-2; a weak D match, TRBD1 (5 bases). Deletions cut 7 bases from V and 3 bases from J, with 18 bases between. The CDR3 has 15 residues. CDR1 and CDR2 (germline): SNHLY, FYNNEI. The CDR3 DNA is TGTGCCAGCAAAGGATTATCGACAGCAGACTATGGCTACACCTTC. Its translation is CASKGLSTADYGYTF.

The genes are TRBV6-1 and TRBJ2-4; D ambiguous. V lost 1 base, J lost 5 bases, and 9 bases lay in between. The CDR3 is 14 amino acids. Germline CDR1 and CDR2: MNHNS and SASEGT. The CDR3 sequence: CASSEGGIENIQYF. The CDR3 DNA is TGTGCCAGCAGTGAAGGCGGCATAGAAAACATTCAGTACTTC.

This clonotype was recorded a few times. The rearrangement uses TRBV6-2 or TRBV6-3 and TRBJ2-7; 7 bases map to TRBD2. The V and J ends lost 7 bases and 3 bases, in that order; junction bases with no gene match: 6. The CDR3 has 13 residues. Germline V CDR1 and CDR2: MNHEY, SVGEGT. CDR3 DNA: TGTGCCAGCAATGTACGGGACTACTACGAGCAGTACTTC. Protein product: CASNVRDYYEQYF.

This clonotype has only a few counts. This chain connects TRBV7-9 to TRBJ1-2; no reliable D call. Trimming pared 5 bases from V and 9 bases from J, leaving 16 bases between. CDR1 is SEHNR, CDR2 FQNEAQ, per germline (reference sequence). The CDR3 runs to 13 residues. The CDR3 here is CASSADSRERYTF. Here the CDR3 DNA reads TGTGCCAGCAGCGCGGACTCCCGCGAGCGCTACACCTTC.

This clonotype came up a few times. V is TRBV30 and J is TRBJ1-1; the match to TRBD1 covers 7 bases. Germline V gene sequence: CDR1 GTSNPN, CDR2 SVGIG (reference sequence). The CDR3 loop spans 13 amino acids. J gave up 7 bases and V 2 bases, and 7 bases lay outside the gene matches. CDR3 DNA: TGTGCCTGGAGTACCAGAAGGGACAGTGAAGCTTTCTTT. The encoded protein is CAWSTRRDSEAFF.

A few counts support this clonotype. CDR3 residues: CASSVSGGQPQHF. The CDR3, as DNA: TGTGCCAGCAGTGTTTCAGGGGGTCAGCCCCAGCATTTT. The chain employs TRBV2 and TRBJ1-5, with 7 bases lining up with TRBD1. CDR3 length equals 13 residues. V lost 4 bases, J lost 6 bases, and 3 bases stayed unmatched. Germline V gene data show CDR1 as SNHLY and CDR2 as FYNNEI. The variable domain in full, with the rest retrieved from reference TRBV2 and TRBJ1-5, is EPEVTQTPSHQVTQMGQEVILRCVPISNHLYFYWYRQILGQKVEFLVSFYNNEISEKSEIFDDQFSVERPDGSNFTLKIRSTKLEDSAMYFCASSVSGGQPQHFGDGTRLSIL.

CDR3 sequence reads: CASSQRGQMNTEAFF. The CDR3 DNA is TGTGCCAGCAGCCAGAGGGGACAGATGAACACTGAAGCTTTCTTT. The chain carries TRBV3-1 and TRBJ1-1; the match to TRBD1 covers 7 bases. CDR1 LGHDT and CDR2 YNNKEL come from the germline V gene (reference sequence). Trimming at V came to 3 bases and at J to 0 bases, leaving 4 bases not matched to a gene. CDR3 size: 15 residues. Full variable domain (rest looked up from reference TRBV3-1 and TRBJ1-1): DTAVSQTPKYLVTQMGNDKSIKCEQNLGHDTMYWYKQDSKKFLKIMFSYNNKELIINETVPNRFSPKSPDKAHLNLHINSLELGDSAVYFCASSQRGQMNTEAFFGQGTRLTVV.

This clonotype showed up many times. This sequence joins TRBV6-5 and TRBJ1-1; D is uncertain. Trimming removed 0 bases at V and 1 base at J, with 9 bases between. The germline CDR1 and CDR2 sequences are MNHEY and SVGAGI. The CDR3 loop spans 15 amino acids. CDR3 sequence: CASSYSRAGNTEAFF. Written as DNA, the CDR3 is TGTGCCAGCAGTTACTCGAGGGCAGGGAACACTGAAGCTTTCTTT.

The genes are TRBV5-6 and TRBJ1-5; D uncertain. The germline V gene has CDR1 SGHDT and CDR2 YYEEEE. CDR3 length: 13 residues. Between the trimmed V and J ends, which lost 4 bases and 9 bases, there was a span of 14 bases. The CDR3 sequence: CASSVGSYRPQHF. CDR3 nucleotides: TGTGCCAGCAGCGTCGGGTCGTATCGGCCCCAGCATTTT. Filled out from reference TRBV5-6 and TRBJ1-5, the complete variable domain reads DAGVTQSPTHLIKTRGQQVTLRCSPKSGHDTVSWYQQALGQGPQFIFQYYEEEERQRGNFPDRFSGHQFPNYSSELNVNALLLGDSALYLCASSVGSYRPQHFGDGTRLSIL.

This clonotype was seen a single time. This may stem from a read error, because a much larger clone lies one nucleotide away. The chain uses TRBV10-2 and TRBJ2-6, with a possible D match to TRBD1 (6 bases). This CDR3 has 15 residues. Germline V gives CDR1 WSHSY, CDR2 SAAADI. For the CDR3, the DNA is TGCGCCAGTTCTACAGGGCTCCCTGGGGCCAACGTCCCGACTTTC. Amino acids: CASSTGLPGANVPTF.

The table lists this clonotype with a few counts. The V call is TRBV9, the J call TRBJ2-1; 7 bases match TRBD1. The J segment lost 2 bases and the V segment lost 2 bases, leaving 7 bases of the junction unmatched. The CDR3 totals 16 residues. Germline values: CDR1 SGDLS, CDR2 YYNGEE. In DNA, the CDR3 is TGTGCCAGCAGCGTGACAGGGTCCCTTACCTACAATGAGCAGTTCTTC. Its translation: CASSVTGSLTYNEQFF.

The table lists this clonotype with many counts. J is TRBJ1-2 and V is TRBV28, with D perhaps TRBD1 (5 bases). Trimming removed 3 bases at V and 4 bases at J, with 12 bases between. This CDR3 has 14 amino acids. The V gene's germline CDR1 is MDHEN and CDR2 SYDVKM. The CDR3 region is CASSFSGEGYGYTF. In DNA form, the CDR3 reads TGTGCCAGCAGTTTCTCGGGGGAGGGCTATGGCTACACCTTC.

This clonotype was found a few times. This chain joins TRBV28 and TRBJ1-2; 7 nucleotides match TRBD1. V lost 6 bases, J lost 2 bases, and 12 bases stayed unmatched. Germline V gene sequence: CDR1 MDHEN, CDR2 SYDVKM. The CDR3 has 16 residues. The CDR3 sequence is CASSRETGVLNYGYTF. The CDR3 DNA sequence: TGTGCCAGCAGCCGAGAAACAGGGGTCTTGAACTATGGCTACACCTTC.

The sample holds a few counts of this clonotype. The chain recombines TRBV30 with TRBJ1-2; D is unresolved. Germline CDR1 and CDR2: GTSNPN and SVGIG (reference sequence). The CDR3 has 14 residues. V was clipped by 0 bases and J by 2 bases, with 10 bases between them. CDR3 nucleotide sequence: TGTGCCTGGAGTGTACTTGGCGCCAACTATGGCTACACCTTC. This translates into CAWSVLGANYGYTF.

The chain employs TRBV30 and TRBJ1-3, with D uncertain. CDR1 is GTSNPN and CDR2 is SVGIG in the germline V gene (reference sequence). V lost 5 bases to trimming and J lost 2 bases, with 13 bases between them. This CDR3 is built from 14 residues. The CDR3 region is CAWEAEGAGNTIYF. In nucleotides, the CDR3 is TGTGCCTGGGAGGCAGAGGGTGCTGGAAACACCATATATTTT. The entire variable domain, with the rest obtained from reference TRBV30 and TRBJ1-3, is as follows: SQTIHQWPATLVQPVGSPLSLECTVEGTSNPNLYWYRQAAGRGLQLLFYSVGIGQISSEVPQNLSASRPQDRQFILSSKKLLLSDSGFYLCAWEAEGAGNTIYFGEGSWLTVV.

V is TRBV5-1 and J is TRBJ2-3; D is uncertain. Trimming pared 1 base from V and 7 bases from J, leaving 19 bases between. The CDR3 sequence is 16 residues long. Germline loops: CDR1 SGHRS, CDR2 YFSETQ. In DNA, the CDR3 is TGCGCCAGCAGCTTGATTTACGCTCTTCGGAGATATACGCAGTATTTT. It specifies CASSLIYALRRYTQYF.

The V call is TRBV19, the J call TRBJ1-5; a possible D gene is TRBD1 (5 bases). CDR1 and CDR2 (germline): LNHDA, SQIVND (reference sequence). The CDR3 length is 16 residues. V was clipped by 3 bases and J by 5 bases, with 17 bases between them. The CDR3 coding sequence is TGTGCCAGTAGTATGATTCCTTTGGGGGTGGATCAGCCCCAGCATTTT. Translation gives CASSMIPLGVDQPQHF.

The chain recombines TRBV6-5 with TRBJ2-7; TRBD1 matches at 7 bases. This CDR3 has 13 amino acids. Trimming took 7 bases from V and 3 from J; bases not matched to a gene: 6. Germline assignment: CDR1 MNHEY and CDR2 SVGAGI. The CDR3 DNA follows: TGTGCCAGCAAGCCGGGACAGCACTACGAGCAGTACTTC. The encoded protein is CASKPGQHYEQYF.

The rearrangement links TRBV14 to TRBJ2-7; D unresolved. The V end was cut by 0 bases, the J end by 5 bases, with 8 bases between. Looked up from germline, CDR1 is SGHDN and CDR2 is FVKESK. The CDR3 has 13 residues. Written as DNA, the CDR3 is TGTGCCAGCAGCCAAGATATCACAGACGAGCAGTACTTC. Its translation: CASSQDITDEQYF.

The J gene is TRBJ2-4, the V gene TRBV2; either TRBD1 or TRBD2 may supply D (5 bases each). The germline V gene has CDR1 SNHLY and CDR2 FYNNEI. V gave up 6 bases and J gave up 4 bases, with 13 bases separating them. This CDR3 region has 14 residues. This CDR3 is CASSDWDGKNIQYF. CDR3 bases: TGTGCCAGCAGCGATTGGGACGGTAAAAACATTCAGTACTTC.

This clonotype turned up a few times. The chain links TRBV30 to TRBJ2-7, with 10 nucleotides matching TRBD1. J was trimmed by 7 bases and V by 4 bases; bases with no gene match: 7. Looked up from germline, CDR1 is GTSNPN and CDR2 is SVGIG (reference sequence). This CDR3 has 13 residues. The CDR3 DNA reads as TGTGCCTGGACCGGGACAGGGGCAGGAGAGCAGTACTTC. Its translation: CAWTGTGAGEQYF.

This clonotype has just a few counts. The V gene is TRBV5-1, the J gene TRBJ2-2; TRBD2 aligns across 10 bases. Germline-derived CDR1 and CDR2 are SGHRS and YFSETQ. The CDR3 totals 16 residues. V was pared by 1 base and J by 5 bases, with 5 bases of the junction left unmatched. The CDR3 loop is CASSLSRLAGTGELFF. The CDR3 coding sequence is TGCGCCAGCAGCTTGTCCCGACTAGCGGGTACCGGGGAGCTGTTTTTT. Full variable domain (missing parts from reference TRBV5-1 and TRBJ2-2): KAGVTQTPRYLIKTRGQQVTLSCSPISGHRSVSWYQQTPGQGLQFLFEYFSETQRNKGNFPGRFSGRQFSNSRSEMNVSTLELGDSALYLCASSLSRLAGTGELFFGEGSRLTVL.

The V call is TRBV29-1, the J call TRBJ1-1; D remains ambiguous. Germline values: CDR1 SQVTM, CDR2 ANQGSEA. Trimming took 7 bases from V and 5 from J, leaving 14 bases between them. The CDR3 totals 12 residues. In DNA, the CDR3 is TGCAGCGCCCTTCGGCTCGAGACTGAAGCTTTCTTT. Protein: CSALRLETEAFF.

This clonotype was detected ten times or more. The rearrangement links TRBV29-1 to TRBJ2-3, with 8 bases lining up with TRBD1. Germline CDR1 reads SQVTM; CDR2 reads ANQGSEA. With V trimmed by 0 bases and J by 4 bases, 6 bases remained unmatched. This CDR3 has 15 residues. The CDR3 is CSVEDLRGRADTQYF. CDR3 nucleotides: TGCAGCGTTGAAGATCTCAGGGGGCGGGCAGATACGCAGTATTTT.

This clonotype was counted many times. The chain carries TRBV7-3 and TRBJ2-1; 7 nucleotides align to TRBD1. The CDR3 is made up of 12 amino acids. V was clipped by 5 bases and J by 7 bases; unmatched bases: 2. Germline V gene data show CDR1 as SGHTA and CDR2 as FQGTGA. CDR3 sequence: CASSRDSNEQFF. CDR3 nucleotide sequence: TGTGCCAGCAGCCGGGACAGTAATGAGCAGTTCTTC.

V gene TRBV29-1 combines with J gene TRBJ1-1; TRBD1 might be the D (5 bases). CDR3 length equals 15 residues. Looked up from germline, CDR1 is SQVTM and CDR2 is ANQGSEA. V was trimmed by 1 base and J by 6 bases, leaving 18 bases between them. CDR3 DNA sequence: TGCAGCGTTGAAGGAATCGCAGGGAGGGGAGCTGAAGCTTTCTTT. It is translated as CSVEGIAGRGAEAFF.